This T cell receptor (beta chain) was sequenced in a study of CD8+ T cells in alopecia areata. Study-level information: Severity was scored as percentage of affected scalp area in treated patients.

It was cDNA, reverse transcribed from extracted RNA, that served as the sequencing template. Some clones are missing from TCRdb's copy, which holds only in-frame ones; the method was immunoSEQ multiplex PCR. The sample records approximately 100,000 clones, 55% to 70% being singletons. Treatment given: oral pan-JAK inhibitor, 5-10 mg twice daily. Sorting separated CD4+ and CD8+ T cells out of PBMCs. The table lists this clone with a count of one. The CDR3 sequence is 15 residues long. Trimming pared 4 bases from V and 0 bases from J, leaving 11 bases between. The V gene's germline CDR1 is SGHDT and CDR2 YYEEEE.

The source is a human donor with alopecia areata. The genes are TRBV5-6 and TRBJ1-5; D call uncertain. Sample: CD8+ T cells sorted from blood, taken at approximately week 60, from a patient treated with tofacitinib. In nucleotides, the CDR3 is TGTGCCAGCAGCAACTCACCGAATAGCAATCAGCCCCAGCATTTT. It encodes CASSNSPNSNQPQHF.